Following are 29 T cell receptor beta chains from one sample sequenced in a study of cytomegalovirus exposure and HLA in healthy donors. Only in-frame clones appear in the TCRdb table, and some are missing; sequencing was by immunoSEQ multiplex PCR. The repertoire includes about 74,000 clones, about 95% of them detected once, and 1.9% sits in the top ten. Sequenced sample: PBMCs. All receptors derive from a woman aged 18-29 years in good health and CMV-seropositive.

The chain recombines TRBV11-2 with TRBJ2-5, with unresolved D. V was shortened by 0 bases and J by 1 base, with 9 bases between the two germline ends. The CDR3 has 15 amino acids. Germline-derived CDR1 and CDR2 are SGHAT and FQNNGV. CDR3 sequence (DNA): TGTGCCAGCAGCTTAGACGGGTCCCCCCAAGAGACCCAGTACTTC. It yields the protein CASSLDGSPQETQYF.

The CDR3 spells CASSDGTYNSPLHF. The CDR3 DNA reads as TGCGCCAGCAGTGACGGGACTTATAATTCACCCCTCCACTTT. This chain uses TRBV10-1 with TRBJ1-6; weak D call: TRBD1 (5 bases). The germline V gene encodes CDR1 WNHNN and CDR2 SYGVQD (reference sequence). The CDR3 covers 14 residues. V was pared by 3 bases and J by 4 bases, with 7 bases between.

The chain is built from TRBV30 and TRBJ1-5, with TRBD1 as a possible D gene (5 bases). Trimming took off 3 bases at V and 4 bases at J, with 10 bases between the two ends. The germline CDR1 and CDR2 sequences are GTSNPN and SVGIG (reference sequence). The CDR3 is 13 amino acids. CDR3 sequence: CAWSDSLNQPQHF. CDR3 DNA sequence: TGTGCCTGGAGCGACAGCCTTAATCAGCCCCAGCATTTT.

The chain links TRBV7-2 to TRBJ2-7; TRBD2 might be the D (6 bases). V lost 9 bases to trimming and J lost 2 bases, with 14 bases between them. The CDR3 sequence is 13 residues long. Germline V CDR1 and CDR2: SGHTA, FQGNSA. The CDR3 region is CASQRAAAYEQYF. CDR3 nucleotides: TGTGCCAGTCAGCGGGCGGCCGCCTACGAGCAGTACTTC.

The chain couples TRBV19 to TRBJ2-7; no definite D call. Deletions cut 6 bases from V and 0 bases from J, with 9 bases between. Germline loops: CDR1 LNHDA, CDR2 SQIVND (reference sequence). The CDR3 totals 13 residues. CDR3 protein: CASSRLDSYEQYF. In nucleotides, the CDR3 is TGTGCCAGTAGCAGACTCGACTCCTACGAGCAGTACTTC.

V gene TRBV6-1 combines with J gene TRBJ2-1; 9 positions match TRBD2. CDR1 and CDR2 from the germline V gene are MNHNS and SASEGT. Trimming took 2 bases from V and 8 from J; bases not matched to a gene: 7. The length of the CDR3 is 15 residues. The CDR3: CASSERGLALDEQFF. CDR3 in DNA: TGTGCCAGCAGTGAAAGGGGACTAGCTTTGGATGAGCAGTTCTTC.

The rearrangement uses TRBV25-1 and TRBJ2-7; 7 bases line up with TRBD1. From germline, CDR1 is MGHDK and CDR2 SYGVNS. V was clipped by 6 bases and J by 0 bases; unmatched bases: 5. The CDR3 has 14 amino acids. The CDR3 DNA is TGTGCCAGCAGCCGGGACAGCGCCTCCTACGAGCAGTACTTC. This sequence encodes CASSRDSASYEQYF.

This chain links TRBV9 with TRBJ1-6; D is possibly TRBD1 (6 bases). Per the germline V gene, CDR1 is SGDLS and CDR2 is YYNGEE. The CDR3 extends over 16 amino acids. The V end was cut by 3 bases, the J end by 9 bases, with 19 bases between. The CDR3 protein is CASSGDRLGLASPLHF. The CDR3 coding sequence is TGTGCCAGCAGCGGAGACAGGTTGGGTCTCGCTTCACCCCTCCACTTT.

This rearrangement joins TRBV18 to TRBJ2-2, with D perhaps TRBD2 (6 bases). CDR1 and CDR2 (germline): KGHSH, LQKENI. The germline V and J ends were trimmed by 7 bases and 8 bases, with 11 bases remaining between them. The CDR3 extends over 12 amino acids. CDR3 loop: CASFLREGELFF. In nucleotides, the CDR3 is TGTGCCAGCTTCTTGCGGGAAGGGGAGCTGTTTTTT.

This chain uses TRBV7-6 with TRBJ1-3; 8 bases agree with TRBD1. With V trimmed by 1 base and J by 4 bases, 3 bases remained unmatched. Germline CDR1 and CDR2: SGHVS and FNYEAQ. This CDR3 spans 15 amino acids. The CDR3 bases are TGTGCCAGCAGCTTAGGGACAGGGCACGGAAACACCATATATTTT. This sequence encodes CASSLGTGHGNTIYF.

The gene calls are TRBV5-5 and TRBJ1-5, with TRBD1 as a possible D gene (5 bases). Germline V gene lookup returns CDR1 SGHKS and CDR2 YYEKEE (reference sequence). V was shortened by 1 base and J by 6 bases, with 14 bases between the two germline ends. There are 15 residues in the CDR3. CDR3 in amino acids: CASSLWLGGGQPQHF. DNA for the CDR3: TGTGCCAGCAGCTTGTGGCTGGGGGGTGGTCAGCCCCAGCATTTT.

The rearrangement links TRBV18 to TRBJ2-7; D is possibly TRBD2 (5 bases). Trimming left V 3 bases short and J 3 bases short, with 6 bases between. This CDR3 comprises 12 residues. In germline, CDR1 is KGHSH, CDR2 LQKENI. This CDR3 is CASSPRDYEQYF. The CDR3 DNA follows: TGTGCCAGCTCACCCCGGGACTACGAGCAGTACTTC.

The chain recombines TRBV2 with TRBJ2-3, with D maybe TRBD2 (6 bases). This CDR3 comprises 15 residues. Germline loops: CDR1 SNHLY, CDR2 FYNNEI. V lost 3 bases and J 4 bases, leaving 14 bases between the germline ends. DNA for the CDR3: TGTGCCAGCAGTGACCCGGGGGTGGTTGCAGATACGCAGTATTTT. This encodes CASSDPGVVADTQYF.

The chain combines TRBV6-5 with TRBJ2-3, with unresolved D. V shed 5 bases and J shed 4 bases, with 10 bases lying between them. This CDR3 region has 13 residues. Germline lookup yields CDR1 MNHEY and CDR2 SVGAGI. The CDR3 coding sequence is TGTGCCAGCAGTGCTGCGGCGGCAGATACGCAGTATTTT. This encodes CASSAAAADTQYF.

The chain combines TRBV5-1 with TRBJ1-5, with 9 bases that match TRBD1. The CDR3 sequence is 14 residues long. Germline V lookup: CDR1 SGHRS, CDR2 YFSETQ. The V gene end was trimmed by 4 bases and the J gene end by 4 bases; junction bases not matched to a gene: 3. The CDR3 nucleotides are TGCGCCAGCAGCGCCGGGACAGGGAATCAGCCCCAGCATTTT. It translates to CASSAGTGNQPQHF.

This chain connects TRBV25-1 to TRBJ2-2, with 7 bases matching TRBD2. Germline V CDR1 and CDR2: MGHDK, SYGVNS. The ends lost 11 bases at V and 4 bases at J; junction bases unmatched: 10. The CDR3 is made up of 14 amino acids. For the CDR3, the DNA is TGTGCCGCCTCTGGGGGGGGAGGCACCGGGGAGCTGTTTTTT. It codes for CAASGGGGTGELFF.

This chain uses TRBV7-2 with TRBJ2-5, with D maybe TRBD2 (6 bases). V was cut by 1 base and J by 5 bases, with 20 bases left in between. Germline values: CDR1 SGHTA, CDR2 FQGNSA. The CDR3 has 17 residues. This CDR3 reads CASSLGARGTSRETQYF. The CDR3 nucleotides are TGTGCCAGCAGCTTAGGTGCCCGGGGGACCAGCAGGGAGACCCAGTACTTC.

J is TRBJ2-1 and V is TRBV4-3, with 12 bases aligning to TRBD1. Per the germline V gene, CDR1 is LGHNA and CDR2 is YSLEER. This CDR3 has 17 amino acids. The trim removed 0 bases at V and 7 bases at J, leaving 7 bases unmatched. The chain's CDR3 is CASSQDRDRGLGNEQFF. In DNA form, the CDR3 reads TGCGCCAGCAGCCAAGATAGGGACAGGGGGCTAGGAAATGAGCAGTTCTTC.

The chain couples TRBV7-2 to TRBJ2-7, with a weak D call TRBD1 (7 bases). The germline V and J ends were trimmed by 0 bases and 0 bases, with 24 bases remaining between them. Germline V lookup: CDR1 SGHTA, CDR2 FQGNSA. CDR3 length: 20 amino acids. The CDR3 DNA reads as TGTGCCAGCAGCTTAGCGGGGGGACAGCGGTATTTTCCGAGCTCCTACGAGCAGTACTTC. Its protein is CASSLAGGQRYFPSSYEQYF.

The chain employs TRBV9 and TRBJ2-3, with TRBD2 matching over 12 bases. CDR1 and CDR2 from the germline V gene are SGDLS and YYNGEE. CDR3 size: 16 residues. V dropped 1 base and J dropped 4; count of bases not matched to a gene: 4. This CDR3 reads CASSVLLAGGSDTQYF. CDR3 coding DNA: TGTGCCAGCAGCGTATTGCTAGCGGGGGGGTCAGATACGCAGTATTTT.

J is TRBJ1-3 and V is TRBV4-2; TRBD1 matches 7 bases. The CDR3 extends over 17 amino acids. Germline V gene data show CDR1 as LGHNA and CDR2 as YNFKEQ. The J segment lost 0 bases and the V segment lost 2 bases, leaving 7 bases of the junction unmatched. The CDR3 coding sequence is TGTGCCAGCAGCCAACTGGGACAGATCTTCTCTGGAAACACCATATATTTT. Translation gives CASSQLGQIFSGNTIYF.

This clone was counted once. This chain links TRBV6-5 with TRBJ2-7, with 7 bases fitting TRBD2. Germline CDR1 is MNHEY and CDR2 is SVGAGI. V was clipped by 2 bases and J by 2 bases; unmatched bases: 3. The CDR3 runs to 14 residues. In DNA form, the CDR3 reads TGTGCCAGCAGTTACGCGGGGGACCCCTACGAGCAGTACTTC. Amino acids: CASSYAGDPYEQYF.

The V and J genes are TRBV7-6 and TRBJ2-1, with 10 bases fitting TRBD1. V shed 1 base, J shed 6 bases, and the junction held 6 bases outside the gene matches. CDR3 length: 16 amino acids. Germline CDR1 reads SGHVS; CDR2 reads FNYEAQ. The CDR3 is CASSLGPGTGANEQFF. The CDR3 nucleotides are TGTGCCAGCAGCTTAGGACCCGGGACAGGGGCCAATGAGCAGTTCTTC.

V is TRBV19 and J is TRBJ1-1; the D is unclear. V shed 6 bases and J shed 7 bases, with 21 bases lying between them. Germline V gene data show CDR1 as LNHDA and CDR2 as SQIVND (reference sequence). The CDR3 runs 15 residues. CDR3 DNA: TGTGCCAGTAGCCCATTAGGTAGAGGCCACGTTGAAGCTTTCTTT. Translation: CASSPLGRGHVEAFF.

DNA for the CDR3: TGTGCCTGGAGTCCAGGGACTCCGGGTATTAGCACAGATACGCAGTATTTT. Protein sequence: CAWSPGTPGISTDTQYF. The chain combines TRBV30 with TRBJ2-3, with TRBD2 as a possible D gene (6 bases). The CDR3 has 17 amino acids. Between the trimmed V and J ends, which lost 2 bases and 0 bases, there was a span of 18 bases. Germline V lookup: CDR1 GTSNPN, CDR2 SVGIG (reference sequence).

The V call is TRBV27, the J call TRBJ1-2; 9 nucleotides agree with TRBD1. Germline lookup yields CDR1 MNHEY and CDR2 SMNVEV (reference sequence). The CDR3 has 14 residues. Trimming cost V 6 bases and J 7 bases; bases outside gene matches: 9. CDR3 region: CASSAGQGLSGYTF. CDR3 coding DNA: TGTGCCAGCAGCGCCGGACAGGGGTTGAGTGGCTACACCTTC.

This sequence joins TRBV6-5 and TRBJ1-5; D gene unclear. CDR1 and CDR2 (germline): MNHEY, SVGAGI. The CDR3 totals 14 residues. Trimming shortened V by 9 bases and J by 5 bases, and 17 bases separated the two germline ends. CDR3 region: CASCETGKDQPQHF. The DNA for the CDR3 is TGTGCCAGTTGCGAGACGGGGAAAGATCAGCCCCAGCATTTT.

This clone was picked up one time. The chain carries TRBV7-9 and TRBJ2-3; a possible D gene is TRBD2 (6 bases). The germline V gene has CDR1 SEHNR and CDR2 FQNEAQ (reference sequence). V was pared by 4 bases and J by 2 bases, with 16 bases between. This CDR3 has 16 amino acids. CDR3 loop: CASSYPPRGVTDTQYF. The CDR3 DNA sequence: TGTGCCAGCAGCTACCCCCCGCGCGGGGTCACAGATACGCAGTATTTT.

V usage is TRBV27 and J usage is TRBJ2-1; no reliable D call. The CDR3 sequence is 13 residues long. Trimming pared 5 bases from V and 6 bases from J, leaving 11 bases between. Germline V lookup: CDR1 MNHEY, CDR2 SMNVEV (reference sequence). Here the CDR3 reads CASSPYLGNEQFF. In DNA, the CDR3 is TGTGCCAGCAGTCCCTATCTCGGCAATGAGCAGTTCTTC.